Given below is one TCR beta chain in context. This sample is drawn from a study of technical replicates of blood from a few donors. Measured with immunoSEQ multiplex PCR; TCRdb has only the in-frame clones, and not every one. Of approximately 70,000 clones in the sample, roughly nine tenths were seen once. This TCR derives from a human donor in good health. Some clones in this sample may be carry-over from other donors' samples. Material: PBMCs.

The CDR3 bases are TGTGCCAGAGCCGGGACTAGCGGGGGGGAGACCCAGTACTTC. This translates into CARAGTSGGETQYF. The J gene is TRBJ2-5, the V gene TRBV2, with 15 bases aligning to TRBD2. The germline V gene encodes CDR1 SNHLY and CDR2 FYNNEI. The junction had 4 bases not matched to a gene; V was cut back by 9 bases and J by 5 bases. CDR3 length: 14 amino acids.